Listed here are 10 T cell receptor beta chains from one sample, sequenced in a study of blood T cells in healthy people across ages. The authors ran a second PCR of about 7 to 12 cycles using a sample-barcoded 5' primer and a J-beta primer mix. One entry per CDR3 protein, called by TCRdb with MiXCR from the 5' RACE reads. Of roughly 800,000 distinct CDR3 sequences in the sample, around 36% were seen once. Sequenced: blood. Receptors originate from a man between 18 and 29 years old in good health.

The chain joins TRBV12-3 or TRBV12-4 to TRBJ2-1; either TRBD1 or TRBD2 may supply D (6 bases each). The V and J ends lost 5 bases and 10 bases respectively, with 15 bases between them. The CDR3 runs to 13 residues. The CDR3 sequence is CASSTGSAGEQFF. DNA of the CDR3: TGTGCCAGCAGTACAGGGAGCGCGGGGGAGCAGTTCTTC.

The CDR3 coding sequence is TGCAGCGCCGGTATAGGGGGCCAGAATAACTATGGCTACACCTTC. Protein: CSAGIGGQNNYGYTF. This rearrangement joins TRBV29-1 to TRBJ1-2; TRBD1 matches 7 bases. Germline CDR1 reads SQVTM; CDR2 reads ANQGSEA. Trimming at V came to 7 bases and at J to 1 base, leaving 12 bases not matched to a gene. The CDR3 covers 15 residues.

The CDR3 loop is CASSPTGVTNTEAFF. CDR3 DNA sequence: TGTGCCAGCAGCCCTACAGGGGTGACCAACACTGAAGCTTTCTTT. The gene calls are TRBV21-1 and TRBJ1-1; the table gives TRBD1 as D, unverified against the DNA. TRBV21-1 has pseudogene status. The CDR3 contains 15 residues.

This clonotype was detected many times. The chain recombines TRBV5-1 with TRBJ2-5; TRBD2 aligns across 7 bases. Trimming removed 4 bases from V and 2 bases from J; junction bases left unmatched: 5. Looked up from germline, CDR1 is SGHRS and CDR2 is YFSETQ. There are 14 residues in the CDR3. CDR3 region: CASSLPGGQETQYF. CDR3 coding DNA: TGCGCCAGCAGCCTTCCGGGGGGTCAAGAGACCCAGTACTTC.

This clonotype was counted between two and nine times. This chain uses TRBV3-1 with TRBJ2-1, with D perhaps TRBD1 or TRBD2 (5 bases each). This CDR3 has 15 residues. Looked up from germline, CDR1 is LGHDT and CDR2 is YNNKEL (reference sequence). The V gene lost 0 bases and the J gene lost 7 bases, with 13 bases spanning the gap. This CDR3 is CASSQDVGTGNEQFF. DNA of the CDR3: TGTGCCAGCAGCCAAGATGTTGGGACCGGGAATGAGCAGTTCTTC.

The rearrangement links TRBV9 to TRBJ1-2; TRBD1 might be the D (6 bases). CDR1 is SGDLS, CDR2 YYNGEE, per germline. Trimming removed 2 bases from V and 6 bases from J, with 14 bases in between. The CDR3 runs 14 residues. The chain's CDR3 is CASSVPGHGNGYTF. The CDR3 DNA sequence: TGTGCCAGCAGCGTTCCGGGACACGGGAATGGCTACACCTTC.

This clonotype was detected many times. The chain links TRBV10-3 to TRBJ2-1; D may be TRBD1 (6 bases). Trimming cost V 2 bases and J 8 bases, with 13 bases left between them. The CDR3 has 14 amino acids. Germline V gene sequence: CDR1 ENHRY, CDR2 SYGVKD. The CDR3 nucleotides are TGTGCCATCAGTGAGGAACAGGGTACCGATGAGCAGTTCTTC. Its translation: CAISEEQGTDEQFF.

Regarding this clonotype: Given a much more abundant clone one base away, this may be a read error. V usage is TRBV12-3 or TRBV12-4 and J usage is TRBJ2-3; 7 bases match TRBD2. This CDR3 comprises 14 residues. CDR3 in amino acids: CASSLAANADTQYF. The CDR3 DNA reads TGTGCCAGCAGTCTAGCGGCCAACGCAGATACGCAGTATTTT.

The genes are TRBV7-2 and TRBJ2-3; D gene ambiguous. The CDR3 consists of 16 residues. Between the trimmed V and J ends, which lost 2 bases and 0 bases, there was a span of 12 bases. Germline CDR1 reads SGHTA; CDR2 reads FQGNSA. The CDR3 sequence: CASSLIGRPSTDTQYF. Here the CDR3 DNA reads TGTGCCAGCAGCTTAATTGGACGGCCAAGCACAGATACGCAGTATTTT.

The chain couples TRBV10-3 to TRBJ2-5; weak D call: TRBD1 (5 bases). This CDR3 spans 14 amino acids. Germline lookup yields CDR1 ENHRY and CDR2 SYGVKD. The V gene lost 4 bases and the J gene lost 1 base, with 10 bases spanning the gap. This CDR3 reads CAISGRQLQETQYF. The CDR3 nucleotides are TGTGCCATCAGTGGGCGACAGCTCCAAGAGACCCAGTACTTC.